This TCR beta chain emerged from a study of blood T cell repertoires in COVID-19. About the research overall: Acute and convalescent COVID-19 specimens originated in the United States, Italy and Spain. T cells, B-cell-depleted T cells, or PBMCs provided the cDNA or gDNA that served as material.

The CDR3 length is 15 residues. Germline CDR1 reads LGHDT; CDR2 reads YNNKEL (reference sequence). V trimming: 4 bases; J trimming: 5 bases; junction bases outside the gene matches: 9. Per the original methods: From reference gene primer amplification, estimates of nucleated cell counts were derived. Sequencing used immunoSEQ multiplex PCR; TCRdb keeps in-frame clones, though not all of them. That table is the source of V, J and clone size, and D and trimming were worked out from the DNA. This table has some 270,000 clones, roughly four fifths appearing once. Seattle's enrolled individuals joined amid active infection and were then monitored longitudinally. This clone occurred a few times.

Specimen: peripheral blood. This chain uses TRBV3-1 (or the pseudogene TRBV3-2) with TRBJ2-5, with 8 bases matching TRBD2. This TCR was sampled from a person in their 70s with COVID-19, enrolled during active disease. In nucleotides, the CDR3 is TGTGCCAGCAGCCGCTCTCGGACTAGCTGGGAGACCCAGTACTTC. Its translation: CASSRSRTSWETQYF.